The 11 T cell receptor beta chains presented below share a single source sample, sequenced in a study of radiotherapy plus CTLA-4 blockade in lung cancer. The protocol was immunoSEQ multiplex PCR, while the TCRdb copy is restricted to in-frame clones and leaves out a portion. The sample shows 40,000 or so clones, approximately 68% of them seen only once. The sequences come from peripheral blood, collected from a patient treated with radiotherapy plus ipilimumab. These receptor sequences come from a human donor with non-small cell lung cancer who had stable disease on radiotherapy plus ipilimumab.

The rearrangement joins TRBV7-2 to TRBJ2-1, with D possibly being TRBD2 (7 bases). The CDR3 covers 16 residues. CDR1 and CDR2 (germline): SGHTA, FQGNSA. V was pared by 3 bases and J by 4 bases, with 16 bases between. CDR3 DNA: TGTGCCAGCAGCTTGGCCGGGGGGCCGACTTACAATGAGCAGTTCTTC. It yields the protein CASSLAGGPTYNEQFF.

The CDR3 protein is CAWSVAGPTYEQYF. The DNA of the CDR3 is TGTGCCTGGAGTGTGGCAGGGCCCACCTACGAGCAGTACTTC. The chain employs TRBV30 and TRBJ2-7, with a tentative D call TRBD1 (5 bases). This CDR3 is built from 14 residues. The ends were cut back, 0 bases at V and 2 bases at J, with 11 bases in the middle. The germline V gene encodes CDR1 GTSNPN and CDR2 SVGIG (reference sequence).

The chain links TRBV4-3 to TRBJ2-7; TRBD1 matches 10 bases. V lost 3 bases to trimming and J lost 1 base; unmatched junction nucleotides: 6. This CDR3 is built from 16 residues. CDR1 and CDR2 (germline): LGHNA, YSLEER. CDR3 in DNA: TGCGCCAGCAGCCAGGGGGGACAGGGGCGATCCTACGAGCAGTACTTC. Its translation: CASSQGGQGRSYEQYF.

CDR3 residues: CASSLGQGYGEQFF. The DNA for the CDR3 is TGCGCCAGCAGCTTGGGACAGGGGTACGGTGAGCAGTTCTTC. The rearrangement uses TRBV5-1 and TRBJ2-1; TRBD1 matches at 8 bases. The V gene end was trimmed by 0 bases and the J gene end by 9 bases; junction bases not matched to a gene: 5. There are 14 residues in the CDR3. Germline CDR1 reads SGHRS; CDR2 reads YFSETQ. The whole variable domain, filled in from reference TRBV5-1 and TRBJ2-1, reads KAGVTQTPRYLIKTRGQQVTLSCSPISGHRSVSWYQQTPGQGLQFLFEYFSETQRNKGNFPGRFSGRQFSNSRSEMNVSTLELGDSALYLCASSLGQGYGEQFFGPGTRLTVL.

The V and J genes are TRBV5-8 and TRBJ2-7; D possibly corresponds to TRBD1 (6 bases). Germline assignment: CDR1 SGHTS and CDR2 YDEGEE. V was pared by 2 bases and J by 3 bases, with 12 bases between. This CDR3 is built from 14 residues. CDR3 coding DNA: TGTGCCAGCAGCTTATCGGGACACAACTACGAGCAGTACTTC. As protein: CASSLSGHNYEQYF.

The chain joins TRBV19 to TRBJ1-1; D perhaps matches TRBD1 (5 bases). Germline loops: CDR1 LNHDA, CDR2 SQIVND (reference sequence). This CDR3 spans 17 amino acids. The germline V and J ends were trimmed by 0 bases and 4 bases, with 18 bases remaining between them. CDR3 in DNA: TGTGCCAGTAGTATAGATCGCGGGGTCCGTGGGGCCACTGAAGCTTTCTTT. Translating gives CASSIDRGVRGATEAFF.

The chain is built from TRBV4-3 and TRBJ1-1; D gene uncertain. Germline V lookup: CDR1 LGHNA, CDR2 YSLEER. The CDR3 contains 14 residues. V was shortened by 5 bases and J by 4 bases, with 14 bases between the two germline ends. The CDR3 is CASSLVFGSTEAFF. In DNA, the CDR3 is TGCGCCAGCAGCTTGGTATTTGGGAGCACTGAAGCTTTCTTT.

The chain employs TRBV5-8 and TRBJ1-6; D unclear. Germline assignment: CDR1 SGHTS and CDR2 YDEGEE. The ends were cut back, 0 bases at V and 5 bases at J, with 15 bases in the middle. The CDR3 sequence is 17 residues long. The CDR3 coding sequence is TGTGCCAGCAGCTTGGGTGTAGGCCGCGGGGATAATTCACCCCTCCACTTT. It codes for CASSLGVGRGDNSPLHF.

About this clone: The germline gene is not matched at one end of the junction; a read error may be the cause. The rearrangement uses TRBV18 and TRBJ2-2; weak D call: TRBD1 (6 bases). The CDR3 loop spans 13 amino acids. The germline V gene encodes CDR1 KGHSH and CDR2 LQKENI. CDR3 sequence reads: CATSGQYTGELFF. The CDR3 coding sequence is TGTGCCACCTCAGGACAGTACACCGGGGAGCTGTTTTTT. Full variable domain (rest looked up from reference TRBV18 and TRBJ2-2): NAGVMQNPRHLVRRRGQEARLRCSPMKGHSHVYWYRQLPEEGLKFMVYLQKENIIDESGMPKERFSAEFPKEGPSILRIQQVVRGDSAAYFCATSGQYTGELFFGEGSRLTVL.

The chain joins TRBV2 to TRBJ2-7, with TRBD2 as a possible D gene (5 bases). The CDR3 totals 16 residues. Per germline, CDR1 SNHLY and CDR2 FYNNEI. V lost 2 bases and J 5 bases, leaving 19 bases between the germline ends. The CDR3: CASSESRGPQTHEQYF. As DNA, the CDR3 is TGTGCCAGCAGTGAATCTAGAGGGCCCCAGACCCACGAGCAGTACTTC.

The gene calls are TRBV21-1 and TRBJ2-2; the table gives TRBD1 as D, unverified against the DNA. TRBV21-1 is labeled a pseudogene. This CDR3 region has 17 residues. The CDR3 reads CASRFSKYTGLTGELFF. The DNA for the CDR3 is TGTGCCAGCAGATTTAGTAAGTACACAGGCTTGACCGGGGAGCTGTTTTTT.